This T cell receptor (beta chain) emerged from a study of blood T cell repertoires in COVID-19. This CDR3 contains 12 residues. Trimming shortened V by 6 bases and J by 6 bases, and 9 bases separated the two germline ends. Assay: immunoSEQ multiplex PCR; the TCRdb copy retains only in-frame clones and omits some. The top ten hold roughly 10% of the sample, which has hundreds of thousands of clones, about 80% seen once. This clonotype was sampled from a man older than 75 with acute or convalescent COVID-19. The specimen was peripheral blood. The chain links TRBV12-3 or TRBV12-4 to TRBJ1-5; no definite D call. The DNA for the CDR3 is TGTGCCAGCAGCTCTCTTATTCAGCCCCAGCATTTT. Translating it yields CASSSLIQPQHF.